The present entry profiles one TCR beta chain with its context. The antigen is unknown. Three rounds of nested PCR, following a modified ARM-PCR protocol, produced the TCRbeta library. TCRdb re-derived calls from the multiplex PCR reads in MiXCR, one entry per CDR3 protein. The sample shows 100,000 or so distinct CDR3 sequences, 80% of them seen only once. Trimming took off 4 bases at V and 0 bases at J, with 12 bases between the two ends. The germline CDR1 and CDR2 sequences are SQVTM and ANQGSEA. The CDR3 covers 15 residues. This entry is derived from a study of tumor and adjacent non-tumor tissue in lung cancer. At the level of the study: Histology: under 15 adenocarcinoma, a couple of squamous cell carcinoma, 1 small cell lung cancer. Patients were aged about 30 to 76, 9 to 10 men and 5 women, stage I to III.

Study results and caveats: In normal lung, the top 100 clones were significantly more dominant than in tumor.

RNA was extracted from bulk tissue without any cell sorting. The normal lung tissue was taken more than 3 cm from the tumor edge. The rearrangement uses TRBV29-1 and TRBJ2-2; weak D call: TRBD2 (6 bases). Sequences were obtained from distant non-tumor lung tissue. The origin of this receptor is a man aged 55 to 70 with small cell lung cancer. Written as DNA, the CDR3 is TGCAGCGTTGTGGCGGGAACAGCGAACACCGGGGAGCTGTTTTTT. Translating gives CSVVAGTANTGELFF.